Sequencing of this T cell receptor (beta chain) was carried out in a study of T cell responses to AZD1222 COVID-19 vaccine. Study-wide results and limits: Receipt of two AZD1222 doses was followed by a rise in Spike-specific TCR breadth and depth. Across the whole spike, CD4 TCRs peaked at regions 160-218 and 743-854. Seropositive AZD1222 recipients at baseline numbered only 6 or 7. Repertoire samples came only from after the peak T cell response.

Some clones are missing from TCRdb's copy, which holds only in-frame ones; the method was immunoSEQ multiplex PCR. The data contain around 150,000 clones, 70% to 90% of them singletons. This CDR3 comprises 15 residues. V gave up 2 bases and J gave up 4 bases, with 12 bases separating them. CDR1 and CDR2 from the germline V gene are MDHEN and SYDVKM. Of note for this clone: As yet, its antigen is unknown.

Sequenced here: peripheral blood, sampled on day 0 of AZD1222 vaccination. The TCR originated in an adult in good health. The genes are TRBV28 and TRBJ1-5; D is ambiguous. CDR3 DNA sequence: TGTGCCAGCAGTTTAGTACAGCCGGGGAATCAGCCCCAGCATTTT. Translation: CASSLVQPGNQPQHF.